This TCR beta chain was sequenced during a study of Ad26.COV2.S vaccination and SARS-CoV-2 variants. Notes on the study in general: Researchers cautioned that TCR breadth and depth analyses may have underestimated total T cell responses. Recipients given vaccine exceeded placebo recipients in spike-specific TCR breadth. Substantial breadth in spike-specific CD8+ and CD4+ T cell responses was reportedly seen after vaccination.

The table came from immunoSEQ multiplex PCR; TCRdb's copy has only in-frame clones and leaves some out. The sample records 97,000 or so clones, around three quarters being singletons. J was trimmed by 3 bases and V by 4 bases; bases with no gene match: 8. This CDR3 comprises 16 residues. Germline V gene sequence: CDR1 LGHNA, CDR2 YSLEER. Concerning this clone: The antigen is unknown.

This chain links TRBV4-3 with TRBJ2-2; TRBD1 aligns across 7 bases. The receptor comes from a human donor who had recovered from COVID-19. The source material was peripheral blood, sampled after recovery from COVID-19. DNA of the CDR3: TGCGCCAGCAGCCTCCGACAGGGACCGCACACCGGGGAGCTGTTTTTT. This encodes CASSLRQGPHTGELFF.